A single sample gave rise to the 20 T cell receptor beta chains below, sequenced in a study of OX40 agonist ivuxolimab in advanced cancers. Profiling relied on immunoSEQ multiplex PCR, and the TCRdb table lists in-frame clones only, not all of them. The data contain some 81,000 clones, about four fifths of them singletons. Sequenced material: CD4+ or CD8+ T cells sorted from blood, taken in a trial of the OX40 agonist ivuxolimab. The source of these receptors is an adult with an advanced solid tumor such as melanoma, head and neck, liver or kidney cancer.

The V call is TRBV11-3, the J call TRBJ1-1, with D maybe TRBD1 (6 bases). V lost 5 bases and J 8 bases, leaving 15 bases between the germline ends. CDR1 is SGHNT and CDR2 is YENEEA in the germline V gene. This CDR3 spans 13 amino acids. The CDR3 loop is CASSHGGGAEAFF. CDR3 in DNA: TGTGCCAGCAGCCATGGAGGGGGTGCCGAAGCTTTCTTT.

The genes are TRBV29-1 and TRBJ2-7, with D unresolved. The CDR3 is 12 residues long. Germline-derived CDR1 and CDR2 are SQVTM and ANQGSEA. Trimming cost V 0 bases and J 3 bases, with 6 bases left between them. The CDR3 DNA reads TGCAGCGTTGAAGATGGCAGCTACGAGCAGTACTTC. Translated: CSVEDGSYEQYF.

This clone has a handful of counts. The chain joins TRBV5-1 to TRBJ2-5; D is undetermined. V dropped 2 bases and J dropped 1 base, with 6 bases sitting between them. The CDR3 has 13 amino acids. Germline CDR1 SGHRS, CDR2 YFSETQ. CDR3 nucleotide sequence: TGCGCCAGCAGCTTTAACAGCCAAGAGACCCAGTACTTC. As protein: CASSFNSQETQYF.

The CDR3 sequence is CASSQDGGAQRPIYF. The CDR3 nucleotides read TGTGCCAGCAGCCAAGATGGGGGAGCTCAGCGCCCCATATATTTT. V and J are TRBV14 and TRBJ1-3; tentative D call: TRBD1 (5 bases). Germline CDR1 reads SGHDN; CDR2 reads FVKESK. Trimming took off 0 bases at V and 11 bases at J, with 17 bases between the two ends. The CDR3 runs to 15 residues.

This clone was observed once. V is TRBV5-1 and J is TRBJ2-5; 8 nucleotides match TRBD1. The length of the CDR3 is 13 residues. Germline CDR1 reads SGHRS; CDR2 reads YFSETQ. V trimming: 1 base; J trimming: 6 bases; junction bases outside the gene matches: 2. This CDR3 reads CASSLQGAQTQYF. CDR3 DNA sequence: TGCGCCAGCAGCTTGCAGGGGGCGCAGACCCAGTACTTC.

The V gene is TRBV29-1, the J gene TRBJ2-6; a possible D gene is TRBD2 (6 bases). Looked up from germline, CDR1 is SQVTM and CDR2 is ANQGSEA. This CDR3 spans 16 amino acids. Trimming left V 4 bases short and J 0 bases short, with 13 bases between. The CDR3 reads CSVALDGSSGANVLTF. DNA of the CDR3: TGCAGCGTTGCCTTGGACGGGAGCTCTGGGGCCAACGTCCTGACTTTC.

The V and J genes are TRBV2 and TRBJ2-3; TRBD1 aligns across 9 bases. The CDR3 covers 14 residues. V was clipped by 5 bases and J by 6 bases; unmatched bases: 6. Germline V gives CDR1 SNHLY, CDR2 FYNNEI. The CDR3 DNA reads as TGTGCCAGCAGTTCGCTGACAGGGGGGGATACGCAGTATTTT. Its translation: CASSSLTGGDTQYF.

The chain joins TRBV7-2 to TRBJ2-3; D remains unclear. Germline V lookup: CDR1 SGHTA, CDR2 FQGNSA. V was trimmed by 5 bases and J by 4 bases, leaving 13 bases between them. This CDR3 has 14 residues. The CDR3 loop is CASSPSGSSDTQYF. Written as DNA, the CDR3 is TGTGCCAGCAGCCCTAGTGGTAGCTCAGATACGCAGTATTTT.

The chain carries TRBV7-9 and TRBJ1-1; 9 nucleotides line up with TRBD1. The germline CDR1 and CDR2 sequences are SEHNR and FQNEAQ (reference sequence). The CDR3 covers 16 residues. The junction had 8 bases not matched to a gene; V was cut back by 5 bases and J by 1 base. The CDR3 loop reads CASSLRTGEGNTEAFF. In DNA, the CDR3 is TGTGCCAGCAGCCTCCGGACAGGGGAGGGGAACACTGAAGCTTTCTTT.

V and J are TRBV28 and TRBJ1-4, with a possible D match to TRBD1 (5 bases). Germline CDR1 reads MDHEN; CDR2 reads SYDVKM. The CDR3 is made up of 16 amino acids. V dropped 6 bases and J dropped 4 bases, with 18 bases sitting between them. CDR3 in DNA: TGTGCCAGCAGCGTATATCAGGGCTTGAGTAATGAAAAACTGTTTTTT. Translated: CASSVYQGLSNEKLFF.

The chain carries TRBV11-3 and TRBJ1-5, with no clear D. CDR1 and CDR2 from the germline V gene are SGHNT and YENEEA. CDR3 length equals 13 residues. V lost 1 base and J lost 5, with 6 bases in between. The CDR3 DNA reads TGTGCCAGCAGCTTAGGGACGGATCAGCCCCAGCATTTT. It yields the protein CASSLGTDQPQHF.

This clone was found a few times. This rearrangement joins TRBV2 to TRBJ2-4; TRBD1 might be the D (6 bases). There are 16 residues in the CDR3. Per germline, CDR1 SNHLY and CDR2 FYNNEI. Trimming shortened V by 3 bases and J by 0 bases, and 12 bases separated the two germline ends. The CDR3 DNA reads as TGTGCCAGCAGTGATCCAGGGGCTTTAGCCAAAAACATTCAGTACTTC. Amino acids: CASSDPGALAKNIQYF.

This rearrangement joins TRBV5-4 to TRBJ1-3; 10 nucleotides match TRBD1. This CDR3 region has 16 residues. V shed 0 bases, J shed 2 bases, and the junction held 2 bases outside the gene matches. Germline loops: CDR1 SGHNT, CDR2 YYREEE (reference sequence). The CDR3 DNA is TGTGCCAGCAGCTTGGCCGGGACAGGGGCTGGAAACACCATATATTTT. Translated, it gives CASSLAGTGAGNTIYF. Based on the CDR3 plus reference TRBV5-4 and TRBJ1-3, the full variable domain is ETGVTQSPTHLIKTRGQQVTLRCSSQSGHNTVSWYQQALGQGPQFIFQYYREEENGRGNFPPRFSGLQFPNYSSELNVNALELDDSALYLCASSLAGTGAGNTIYFGEGSWLTVV.

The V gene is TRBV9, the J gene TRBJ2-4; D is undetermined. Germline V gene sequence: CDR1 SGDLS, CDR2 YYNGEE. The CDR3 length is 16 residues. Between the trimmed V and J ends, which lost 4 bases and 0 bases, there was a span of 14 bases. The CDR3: CASSPRSSVAKNIQYF. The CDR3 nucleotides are TGTGCCAGCAGCCCTCGGAGCTCAGTAGCCAAAAACATTCAGTACTTC.

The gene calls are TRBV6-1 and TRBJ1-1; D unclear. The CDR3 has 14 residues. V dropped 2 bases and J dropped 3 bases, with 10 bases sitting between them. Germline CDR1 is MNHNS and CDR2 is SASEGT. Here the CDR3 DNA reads TGTGCCAGCAGTGAACTGTTTAGGGACACTGAAGCTTTCTTT. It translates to CASSELFRDTEAFF.

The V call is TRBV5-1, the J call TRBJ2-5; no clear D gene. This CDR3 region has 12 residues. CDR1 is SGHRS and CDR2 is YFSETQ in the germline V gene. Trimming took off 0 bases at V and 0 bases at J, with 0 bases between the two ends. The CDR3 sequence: CASSLDQETQYF. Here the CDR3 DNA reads TGCGCCAGCAGCTTGGACCAAGAGACCCAGTACTTC.

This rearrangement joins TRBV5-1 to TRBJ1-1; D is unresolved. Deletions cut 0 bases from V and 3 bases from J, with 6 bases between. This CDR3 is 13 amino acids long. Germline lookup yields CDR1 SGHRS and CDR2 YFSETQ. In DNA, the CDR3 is TGCGCCAGCAGCTTGGGGAGGGACACTGAAGCTTTCTTT. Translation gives CASSLGRDTEAFF.

The CDR3 nucleotides read TGTGCCAGCAGCTTGAGGGGGCCGCGAGCCAACGTCCTGACTTTC. Residues: CASSLRGPRANVLTF. The V gene is TRBV5-6, the J gene TRBJ2-6, with 7 bases that match TRBD1. The germline V gene encodes CDR1 SGHDT and CDR2 YYEEEE. CDR3 length: 15 amino acids. Trimming took 1 base from V and 7 from J; bases not matched to a gene: 5. Supplemented by reference TRBV5-6 and TRBJ2-6, the full variable domain reads DAGVTQSPTHLIKTRGQQVTLRCSPKSGHDTVSWYQQALGQGPQFIFQYYEEEERQRGNFPDRFSGHQFPNYSSELNVNALLLGDSALYLCASSLRGPRANVLTFGAGSRLTVL.

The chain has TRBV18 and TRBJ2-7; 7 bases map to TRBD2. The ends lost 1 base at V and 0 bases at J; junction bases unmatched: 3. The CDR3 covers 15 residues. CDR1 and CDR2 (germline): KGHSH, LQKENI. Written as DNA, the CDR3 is TGTGCCAGCTCACCACGCTCGGGAGGCTCCTACGAGCAGTACTTC. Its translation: CASSPRSGGSYEQYF.

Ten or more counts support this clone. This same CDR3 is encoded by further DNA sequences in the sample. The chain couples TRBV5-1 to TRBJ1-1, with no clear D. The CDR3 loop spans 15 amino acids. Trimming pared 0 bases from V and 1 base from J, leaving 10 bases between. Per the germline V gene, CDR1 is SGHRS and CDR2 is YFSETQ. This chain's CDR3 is CASSLGWGGNTEAFF. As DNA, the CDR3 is TGCGCCAGCAGCTTGGGCTGGGGTGGGAACACTGAAGCTTTCTTT.